A selection of T cell receptor beta chains follows, all from one sample in a study of shared clonotypes between healthy human individuals. Using immunoSEQ multiplex PCR, the repertoire was profiled, and TCRdb retains in-frame clones only, with some absent. The sample shows more than 550,000 clones, approximately 90% of them seen only once. Source material: naive CD8+ T cells sorted from blood. The receptors derive from a young man in good health. The CDR3 runs from the conserved cysteine through the conserved F or W. Fields, in order: V gene, clone size, D gene, J gene, CDR3 DNA, CDR3 protein. A D gene is named only where the DNA matches it firmly. Rows may omit the clone size; those that give it use once, few, many or a size class.

v_gene: TRBV18; abundance: NA; d_gene: TRBD1; j_gene: TRBJ1-4; CDR3nt: TGTGCCAGCACCACCGGGACAGGAGGTGAAAAACTGTTTTTT; CDR3aa: CASTTGTGGEKLFF
v_gene: TRBV4-1; abundance: NA; d_gene: NA; j_gene: TRBJ1-4; CDR3nt: TGCGCCAGCAGCCAAGTGACCCTGGGAGGCGCTAATGAAAAACTGTTTTTT; CDR3aa: CASSQVTLGGANEKLFF
v_gene: TRBV28; abundance: NA; d_gene: TRBD2; j_gene: TRBJ2-2; CDR3nt: TGTGCCAGCAGTACCCCCGGACTAGCGGGACCTACCGGGGAGCTGTTTTTT; CDR3aa: CASSTPGLAGPTGELFF
v_gene: TRBV9; abundance: NA; d_gene: NA; j_gene: TRBJ1-4; CDR3nt: TGTGCCAGCAGCGTAAGAGGTGGAGTTAATGAAAAACTGTTTTTT; CDR3aa: CASSVRGGVNEKLFF
v_gene: TRBV7-8; abundance: NA; d_gene: NA; j_gene: TRBJ1-2; CDR3nt: TGTGCCAGCAGCTTAAGGAACTACTATGGCTACACCTTC; CDR3aa: CASSLRNYYGYTF
v_gene: TRBV28; abundance: once; d_gene: NA; j_gene: TRBJ1-2; CDR3nt: TGTGCCAGCAGTTTTGTAACAATTTCCTTC; CDR3aa: CASSFVTISF
v_gene: TRBV11-1; abundance: NA; d_gene: NA; j_gene: TRBJ1-1; CDR3nt: TGTGCCAGCAGCTTAGATTACACTGAAGCTTTCTTT; CDR3aa: CASSLDYTEAFF
v_gene: TRBV27; abundance: few; d_gene: TRBD1; j_gene: TRBJ2-2; CDR3nt: TGTGCCAGCAGTTTACTTGGGACAGGGGGAACCGGGGAGCTGTTTTTT; CDR3aa: CASSLLGTGGTGELFF
v_gene: TRBV15; abundance: NA; d_gene: TRBD2; j_gene: TRBJ2-1; CDR3nt: TGTGCCACCAGGACTAGCGGGTTTGAGCAGTTCTTC; CDR3aa: CATRTSGFEQFF
v_gene: TRBV7-6; abundance: NA; d_gene: TRBD1; j_gene: TRBJ2-7; CDR3nt: TGTGCCAGAGCTGATACAGGGGGCTCCCCCTACGAGCAGTACTTC; CDR3aa: CARADTGGSPYEQYF
v_gene: TRBV5-1; abundance: NA; d_gene: TRBD2; j_gene: TRBJ2-5; CDR3nt: TGCGCCAGCAGCTTGTTTCTAGCGGGAGGGACAGAGACCCAGTACTTC; CDR3aa: CASSLFLAGGTETQYF
v_gene: TRBV19; abundance: NA; d_gene: NA; j_gene: TRBJ2-7; CDR3nt: TGTGCCAGTAGTATGGACACGTCCTACGAGCAGTACTTC; CDR3aa: CASSMDTSYEQYF
v_gene: TRBV7-9; abundance: NA; d_gene: NA; j_gene: TRBJ2-3; CDR3nt: TGTGCCAGCAGCTTGCCAGCTAGCACAGATACGCAGTATTTT; CDR3aa: CASSLPASTDTQYF
v_gene: TRBV5-4; abundance: NA; d_gene: TRBD1; j_gene: TRBJ1-3; CDR3nt: TGTGCCAGCAGCGACACAGGGGTAACCCACTCTGGAAACACCATATATTTT; CDR3aa: CASSDTGVTHSGNTIYF
v_gene: TRBV2; abundance: NA; d_gene: TRBD2; j_gene: TRBJ2-5; CDR3nt: TGTGCCAGCAGCGCCTACGGACTAGCGGAGTACCAAGAGACCCAGTACTTC; CDR3aa: CASSAYGLAEYQETQYF
v_gene: TRBV29-1; abundance: NA; d_gene: NA; j_gene: TRBJ2-1; CDR3nt: TGCAGCGTTGAAGATCCAAGTTCAGGGTACTACAATGAGCAGTTCTTC; CDR3aa: CSVEDPSSGYYNEQFF
v_gene: TRBV13; abundance: NA; d_gene: NA; j_gene: TRBJ1-4; CDR3nt: TGTGCCAGCAGCCGTCAAGGGGAAAAACTGTTTTTT; CDR3aa: CASSRQGEKLFF
v_gene: TRBV14; abundance: NA; d_gene: NA; j_gene: TRBJ2-3; CDR3nt: TGTGCCAGCAGCCGCATGGCCAGGGGTAGAGATACGCAGTATTTT; CDR3aa: CASSRMARGRDTQYF
v_gene: TRBV15; abundance: NA; d_gene: NA; j_gene: TRBJ2-2; CDR3nt: TGTGCCACCAGCAGAGATTCAGGGGCGGCCGGGGAGCTGTTTTTT; CDR3aa: CATSRDSGAAGELFF
v_gene: TRBV6-1; abundance: NA; d_gene: NA; j_gene: TRBJ2-1; CDR3nt: TGTGCCAGCACCCAAGCCGCGGGTGGTTACAATGAGCAGTTCTTC; CDR3aa: CASTQAAGGYNEQFF
v_gene: TRBV7-9; abundance: NA; d_gene: NA; j_gene: TRBJ2-7; CDR3nt: TGTGCCAGCAGCTCACCGGGCCCACCTTTTGGCGAGCAGTACTTC; CDR3aa: CASSSPGPPFGEQYF
v_gene: TRBV6-1; abundance: NA; d_gene: NA; j_gene: TRBJ2-7; CDR3nt: TGTGCCAGCAGGGAACCGGGCCTGGACTCCTACGAGCAGTACTTC; CDR3aa: CASREPGLDSYEQYF
v_gene: TRBV19; abundance: NA; d_gene: NA; j_gene: TRBJ1-1; CDR3nt: TGTGCCAGTAGTATTATTTGGTATGGGGAACTGAACACTGAAGCTTTCTTT; CDR3aa: CASSIIWYGELNTEAFF
v_gene: TRBV9; abundance: NA; d_gene: TRBD2; j_gene: TRBJ2-1; CDR3nt: TGTGCCAGCAGCGTCCTAGCGGGAAGATATGAGCAGTTCTTC; CDR3aa: CASSVLAGRYEQFF
v_gene: TRBV27; abundance: NA; d_gene: NA; j_gene: TRBJ2-7; CDR3nt: TGTGCCAGCAGTTTTTTCGGGAGCCTCCCCTACGAGCAGTACTTC; CDR3aa: CASSFFGSLPYEQYF
v_gene: TRBV30; abundance: few; d_gene: TRBD1; j_gene: TRBJ2-7; CDR3nt: TGTGCCTGGAGTTGGGGGACAGGGACCTACGAGCAGTACTTC; CDR3aa: CAWSWGTGTYEQYF
v_gene: TRBV9; abundance: NA; d_gene: TRBD2; j_gene: TRBJ2-2; CDR3nt: TGTGCCAGCAGCGCCGGACTAGCGGGAGCCGTAGCCGGGGAGCTGTTTTTT; CDR3aa: CASSAGLAGAVAGELFF
v_gene: TRBV10-1; abundance: NA; d_gene: NA; j_gene: TRBJ1-1; CDR3nt: TGCGCCAGCAGCCCTCAAAGGGAGGTGAACACTGAAGCTTTCTTT; CDR3aa: CASSPQREVNTEAFF
v_gene: TRBV28; abundance: few; d_gene: NA; j_gene: TRBJ2-7; CDR3nt: TGTGCCAGCAGTTTACCCGCCTACGAGCAGTACTTC; CDR3aa: CASSLPAYEQYF